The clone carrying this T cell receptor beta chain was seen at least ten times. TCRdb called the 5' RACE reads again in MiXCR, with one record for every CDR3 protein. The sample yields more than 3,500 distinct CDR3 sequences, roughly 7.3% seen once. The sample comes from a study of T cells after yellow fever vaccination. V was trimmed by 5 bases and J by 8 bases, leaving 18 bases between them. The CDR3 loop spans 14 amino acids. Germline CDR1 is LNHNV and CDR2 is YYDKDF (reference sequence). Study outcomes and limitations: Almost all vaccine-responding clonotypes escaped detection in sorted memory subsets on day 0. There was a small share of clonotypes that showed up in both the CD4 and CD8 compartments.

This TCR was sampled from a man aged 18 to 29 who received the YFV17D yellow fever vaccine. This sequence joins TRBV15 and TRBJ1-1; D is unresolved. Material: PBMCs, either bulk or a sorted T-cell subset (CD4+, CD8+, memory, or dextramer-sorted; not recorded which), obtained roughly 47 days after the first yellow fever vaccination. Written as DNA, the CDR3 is TGTGCCACCAGCCGCAGGTTAAACAAGCAAGAAGCTTTCTTT. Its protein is CATSRRLNKQEAFF.